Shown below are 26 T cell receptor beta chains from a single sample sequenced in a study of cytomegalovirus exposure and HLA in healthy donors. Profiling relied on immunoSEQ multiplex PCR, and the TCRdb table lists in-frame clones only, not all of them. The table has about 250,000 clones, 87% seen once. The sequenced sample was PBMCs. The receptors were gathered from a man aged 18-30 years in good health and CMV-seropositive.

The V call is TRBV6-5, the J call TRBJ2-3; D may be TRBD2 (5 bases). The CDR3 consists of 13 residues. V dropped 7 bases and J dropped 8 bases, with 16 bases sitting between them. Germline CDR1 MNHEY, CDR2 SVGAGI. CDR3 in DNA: TGTGCCAGCACCGGCCGGGTGGGGAGTACGCAGTATTTT. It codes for CASTGRVGSTQYF.

CDR3 DNA: TGTGCCTGGAGTGTACACAGAGCCTCTGGCTACACCTTC. This codes for CAWSVHRASGYTF. The chain carries TRBV30 and TRBJ1-2; D not resolved. This CDR3 spans 13 amino acids. Germline loops: CDR1 GTSNPN, CDR2 SVGIG (reference sequence). V was cut by 0 bases and J by 7 bases, with 12 bases left in between.

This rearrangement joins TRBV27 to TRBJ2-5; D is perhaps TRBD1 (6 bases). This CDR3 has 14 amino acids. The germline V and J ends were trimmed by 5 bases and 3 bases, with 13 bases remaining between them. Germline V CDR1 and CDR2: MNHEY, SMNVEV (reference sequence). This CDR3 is CASSSTGTKETQYF. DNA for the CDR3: TGTGCCAGCAGTAGTACCGGGACAAAAGAGACCCAGTACTTC.

CDR3 bases: TGCGCCAGCAGCTTGGGGGAGGCGGGGCCCCCCACTCTCTACGAGCAGTACTTC. It yields the protein CASSLGEAGPPTLYEQYF. V and J are TRBV5-1 and TRBJ2-7, with D tentatively TRBD2 (6 bases). The V end lost 0 bases, the J end lost 3 bases, and 22 bases lay between the germline ends. The CDR3 consists of 18 residues. Germline values: CDR1 SGHRS, CDR2 YFSETQ.

This CDR3 is CASSLRDRYNEQFF. The CDR3, as DNA: TGTGCCAGCAGCTTGAGGGACAGATACAATGAGCAGTTCTTC. The rearrangement uses TRBV5-6 and TRBJ2-1; TRBD1 matches at 7 bases. Germline trimming cut 1 base from V and 4 bases from J; bases unmatched to any gene: 2. Germline V gene data show CDR1 as SGHDT and CDR2 as YYEEEE. This CDR3 has 14 amino acids.

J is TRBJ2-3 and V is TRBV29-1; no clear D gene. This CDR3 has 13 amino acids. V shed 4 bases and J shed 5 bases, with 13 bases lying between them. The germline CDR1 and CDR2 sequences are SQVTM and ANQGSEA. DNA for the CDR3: TGCAGCGTTGGTGGCCATGTCGGAGATACGCAGTATTTT. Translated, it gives CSVGGHVGDTQYF.

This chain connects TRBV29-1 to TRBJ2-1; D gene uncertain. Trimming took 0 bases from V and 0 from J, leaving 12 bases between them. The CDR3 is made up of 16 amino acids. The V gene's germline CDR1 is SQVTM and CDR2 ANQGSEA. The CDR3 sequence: CSVEDEDDSSYNEQFF. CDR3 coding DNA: TGCAGCGTTGAAGATGAGGACGATAGCTCCTACAATGAGCAGTTCTTC.

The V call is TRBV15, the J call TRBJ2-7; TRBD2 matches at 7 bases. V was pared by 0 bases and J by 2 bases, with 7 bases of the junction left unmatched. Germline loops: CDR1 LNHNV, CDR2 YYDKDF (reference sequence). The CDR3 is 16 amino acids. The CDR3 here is CATSRDSGGSTYEQYF. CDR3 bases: TGTGCCACCAGCAGAGATTCGGGGGGTAGTACCTACGAGCAGTACTTC.

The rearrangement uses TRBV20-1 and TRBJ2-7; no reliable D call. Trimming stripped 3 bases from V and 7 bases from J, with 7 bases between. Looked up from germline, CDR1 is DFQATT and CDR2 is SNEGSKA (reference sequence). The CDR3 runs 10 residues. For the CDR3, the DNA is TGCAGTGCTAGGTTGGGGGAGCAGTACTTC. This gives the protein CSARLGEQYF.

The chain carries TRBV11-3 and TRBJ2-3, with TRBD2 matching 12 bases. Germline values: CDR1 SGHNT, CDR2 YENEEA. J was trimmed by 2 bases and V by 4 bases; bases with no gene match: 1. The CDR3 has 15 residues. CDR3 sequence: CASSSSGRATDTQYF. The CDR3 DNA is TGTGCCAGCAGCTCTAGCGGGAGGGCCACAGATACGCAGTATTTT.

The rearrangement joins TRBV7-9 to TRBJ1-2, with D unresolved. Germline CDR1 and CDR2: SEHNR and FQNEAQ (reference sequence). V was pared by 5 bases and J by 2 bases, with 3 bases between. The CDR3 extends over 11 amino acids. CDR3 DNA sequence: TGTGCCAGCAGCGCCAACTATGGCTACACCTTC. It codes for CASSANYGYTF.

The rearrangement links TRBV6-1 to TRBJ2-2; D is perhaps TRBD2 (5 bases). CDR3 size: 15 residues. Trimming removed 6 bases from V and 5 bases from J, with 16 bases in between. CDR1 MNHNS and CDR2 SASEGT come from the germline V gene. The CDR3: CASSSGLIITGELFF. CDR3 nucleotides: TGTGCCAGCAGCAGCGGACTTATTATAACCGGGGAGCTGTTTTTT.

The CDR3 coding sequence is TGTGCCAGCAGTTGGAGGACGGGGGGTGGCGAGCAGTACTTC. It yields the protein CASSWRTGGGEQYF. This rearrangement joins TRBV2 to TRBJ2-7; 7 nucleotides line up with TRBD2. Germline V gene sequence: CDR1 SNHLY, CDR2 FYNNEI. Trimming at V came to 5 bases and at J to 6 bases, leaving 10 bases not matched to a gene. CDR3 length: 14 amino acids.

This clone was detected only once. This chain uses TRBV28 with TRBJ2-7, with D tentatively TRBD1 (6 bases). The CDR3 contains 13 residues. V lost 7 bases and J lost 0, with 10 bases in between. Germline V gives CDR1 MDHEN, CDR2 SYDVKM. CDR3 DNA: TGTGCCAGCACCCGGGACACCTCCTACGAGCAGTACTTC. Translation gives CASTRDTSYEQYF.

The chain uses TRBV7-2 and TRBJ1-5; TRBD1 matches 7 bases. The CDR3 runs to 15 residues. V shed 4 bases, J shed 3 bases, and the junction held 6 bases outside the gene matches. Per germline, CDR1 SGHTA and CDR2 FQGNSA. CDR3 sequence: CASSSVGTDNQPQHF. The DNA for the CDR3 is TGTGCCAGCAGCTCGGTGGGGACAGACAATCAGCCCCAGCATTTT.

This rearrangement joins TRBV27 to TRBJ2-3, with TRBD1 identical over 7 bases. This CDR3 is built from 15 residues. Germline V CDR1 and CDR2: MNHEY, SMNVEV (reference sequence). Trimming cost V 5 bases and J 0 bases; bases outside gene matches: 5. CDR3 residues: CASSDREASTDTQYF. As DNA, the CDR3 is TGTGCCAGCAGTGACAGGGAAGCTAGCACAGATACGCAGTATTTT.

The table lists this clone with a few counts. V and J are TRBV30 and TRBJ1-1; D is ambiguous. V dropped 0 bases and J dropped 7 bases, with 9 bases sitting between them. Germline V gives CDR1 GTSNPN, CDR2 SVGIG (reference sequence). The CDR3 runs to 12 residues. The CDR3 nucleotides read TGTGCCTGGAGTGTATCTGAGATTGAAGCTTTCTTT. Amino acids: CAWSVSEIEAFF.

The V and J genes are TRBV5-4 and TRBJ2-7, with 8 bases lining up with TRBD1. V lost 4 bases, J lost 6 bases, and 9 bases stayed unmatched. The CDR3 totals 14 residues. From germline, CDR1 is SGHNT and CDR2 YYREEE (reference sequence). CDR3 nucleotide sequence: TGTGCCAGCAGCGAAGGACAGGGCAGCTCCGAGCAGTACTTC. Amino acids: CASSEGQGSSEQYF.

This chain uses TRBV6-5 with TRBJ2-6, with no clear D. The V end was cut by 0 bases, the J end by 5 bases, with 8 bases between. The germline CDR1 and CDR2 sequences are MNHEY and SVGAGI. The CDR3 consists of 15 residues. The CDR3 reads CASSYSQVWANVLTF. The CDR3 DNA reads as TGTGCCAGCAGTTACTCCCAGGTCTGGGCCAACGTCCTGACTTTC.

The CDR3 DNA is TGCGCCAGCTCCGGCCCTTTGAAGGGGACTGAAGCTTTCTTT. Protein: CASSGPLKGTEAFF. The genes are TRBV4-1 and TRBJ1-1, with D perhaps TRBD1 (5 bases). Germline V gene lookup returns CDR1 MGHRA and CDR2 YSYEKL. This CDR3 contains 14 residues. V was pared by 8 bases and J by 5 bases, with 18 bases between.

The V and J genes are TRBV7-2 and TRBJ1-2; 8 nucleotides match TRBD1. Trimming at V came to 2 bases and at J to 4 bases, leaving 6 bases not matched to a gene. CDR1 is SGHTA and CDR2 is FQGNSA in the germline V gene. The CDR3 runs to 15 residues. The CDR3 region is CASSLQGALSYGYTF. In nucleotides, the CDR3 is TGTGCCAGCAGCTTACAGGGGGCGCTGAGCTATGGCTACACCTTC.

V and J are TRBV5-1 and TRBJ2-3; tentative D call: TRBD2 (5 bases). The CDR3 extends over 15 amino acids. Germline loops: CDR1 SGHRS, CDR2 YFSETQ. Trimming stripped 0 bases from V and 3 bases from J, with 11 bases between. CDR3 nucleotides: TGCGCCAGCAGCTTGGGTGGGAGTGGGACAGATACGCAGTATTTT. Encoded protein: CASSLGGSGTDTQYF. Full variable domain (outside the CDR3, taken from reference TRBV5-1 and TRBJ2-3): KAGVTQTPRYLIKTRGQQVTLSCSPISGHRSVSWYQQTPGQGLQFLFEYFSETQRNKGNFPGRFSGRQFSNSRSEMNVSTLELGDSALYLCASSLGGSGTDTQYFGPGTRLTVL.

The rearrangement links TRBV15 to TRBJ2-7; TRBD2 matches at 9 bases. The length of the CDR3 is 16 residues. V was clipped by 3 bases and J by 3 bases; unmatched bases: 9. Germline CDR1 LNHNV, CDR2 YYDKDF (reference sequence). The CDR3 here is CATSSEWVAGVYEQYF. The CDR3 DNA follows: TGTGCCACCAGCAGCGAGTGGGTAGCGGGAGTCTACGAGCAGTACTTC.

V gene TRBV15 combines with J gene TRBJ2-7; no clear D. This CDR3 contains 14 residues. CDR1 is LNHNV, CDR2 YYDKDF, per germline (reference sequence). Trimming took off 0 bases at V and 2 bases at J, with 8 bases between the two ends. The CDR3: CATSRDAGAYEQYF. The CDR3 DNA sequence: TGTGCCACCAGCAGAGATGCAGGAGCCTACGAGCAGTACTTC.

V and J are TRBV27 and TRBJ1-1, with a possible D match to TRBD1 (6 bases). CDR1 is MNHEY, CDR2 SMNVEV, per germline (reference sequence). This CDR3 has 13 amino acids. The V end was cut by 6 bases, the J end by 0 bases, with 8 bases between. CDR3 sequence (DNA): TGTGCCAGCAGCGACAGGTTGAACACTGAAGCTTTCTTT. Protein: CASSDRLNTEAFF.

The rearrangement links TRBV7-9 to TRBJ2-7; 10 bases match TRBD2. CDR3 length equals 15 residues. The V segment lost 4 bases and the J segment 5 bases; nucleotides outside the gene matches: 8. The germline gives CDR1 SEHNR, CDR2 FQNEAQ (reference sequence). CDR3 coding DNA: TGTGCCAGCAGCTCGGGGCTAGCGGGAGCCGACGAGCAGTACTTC. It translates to CASSSGLAGADEQYF. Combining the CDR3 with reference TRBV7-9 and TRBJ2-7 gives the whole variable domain DTGVSQNPRHKITKRGQNVTFRCDPISEHNRLYWYRQTLGQGPEFLTYFQNEAQLEKSRLLSDRFSAERPKGSFSTLEIQRTEQGDSAMYLCASSSGLAGADEQYFGPGTRLTVT.